Below, 15 T cell receptor beta chains from the same sample are listed, as sequenced in a study of radiation and T cells in renal cell carcinoma. Time point: blood 4 weeks post-SBRT, at nephrectomy. Treatment specified: 15 Gy SBRT to primary tumor, nephrectomy 4 weeks later. Clones were sequenced by immunoSEQ multiplex PCR, and TCRdb holds only the in-frame ones, with some missing. The table lists about 100,000 clones, around 80% of them singletons. The sample consisted of blood, taken from a patient whose treatment included radiotherapy and nephrectomy. The receptor source for this set is a man aged 55 to 70 with renal cell carcinoma.

The chain uses TRBV28 and TRBJ2-7; D is unresolved. The CDR3 totals 14 residues. Per germline, CDR1 MDHEN and CDR2 SYDVKM. With 11 bases removed from V and 2 bases from J, the gap between germline ends came to 19 bases. For the CDR3, the DNA is TGTGCCGGGTCCGACGGGCAACCACCCTACGAGCAGTACTTC. Protein: CAGSDGQPPYEQYF. Together with reference TRBV28 and TRBJ2-7, the CDR3 gives the full variable domain: DVKVTQSSRYLVKRTGEKVFLECVQDMDHENMFWYRQDPGLGLRLIYFSYDVKMKEKGDIPEGYSVSREKKERFSLILESASTNQTSMYLCAGSDGQPPYEQYFGPGTRLTVT.

The chain recombines TRBV7-2 with TRBJ2-1; TRBD1 agrees at 9 bases. The germline V gene encodes CDR1 SGHTA and CDR2 FQGNSA. CDR3 length: 15 residues. V shed 5 bases, J shed 4 bases, and the junction held 6 bases outside the gene matches. The CDR3 sequence is CASSPTGGTYNEQFF. The CDR3 bases are TGTGCCAGCAGCCCAACAGGGGGCACTTACAATGAGCAGTTCTTC.

The chain links TRBV28 to TRBJ1-1; 9 positions match TRBD1. The CDR3 is 14 amino acids. Trimming at V came to 8 bases and at J to 2 bases, leaving 6 bases not matched to a gene. Per germline, CDR1 MDHEN and CDR2 SYDVKM. The DNA of the CDR3 is TGTGCCAGCCGCCGGGACAGGGCTAACACTGAAGCTTTCTTT. Amino acids: CASRRDRANTEAFF.

This chain links TRBV7-8 with TRBJ1-5, with a weak D call TRBD1 (6 bases). CDR1 and CDR2 from the germline V gene are SGHVS and FQNEAQ. The CDR3 totals 14 residues. The V end was cut by 5 bases, the J end by 3 bases, with 11 bases between. The CDR3 protein is CASSDDRYNQPQHF. In DNA form, the CDR3 reads TGTGCCAGCAGCGATGACAGGTACAATCAGCCCCAGCATTTT.

This clone is a singleton in its sample. The CDR3 nucleotides are TGTGCCAGCAGCAACCGGGACAGAGAGGTCAATCAGCCCCAGCATTTT. Encoded protein: CASSNRDREVNQPQHF. The V gene is TRBV21-1, the J gene TRBJ1-5; the D call in the table, TRBD1, was not verified against the DNA. TRBV21-1 is deemed a pseudogene. This CDR3 has 16 amino acids.

Only a few counts were recorded for this clone. This chain joins TRBV18 and TRBJ2-7; D remains ambiguous. V lost 5 bases, J lost 3 bases, and 5 bases lay in between. Per germline, CDR1 KGHSH and CDR2 LQKENI. The CDR3 has 11 amino acids. The CDR3 sequence is CASSDDYEQYF. The CDR3 DNA sequence: TGTGCCAGCTCAGACGACTACGAGCAGTACTTC.

The V gene is TRBV10-3, the J gene TRBJ2-4; 9 nucleotides match TRBD1. The CDR3 sequence is 17 residues long. The V gene's germline CDR1 is ENHRY and CDR2 SYGVKD. V was pared by 6 bases and J by 2 bases, with 11 bases of the junction left unmatched. Written as DNA, the CDR3 is TGTGCCATCAGCGATCCGGGACAGGGAAGTTCCAAAAACATTCAGTACTTC. Its protein is CAISDPGQGSSKNIQYF.

This clone has only one observation. The chain is built from TRBV7-8 and TRBJ2-7, with 13 bases matching TRBD2. Trimming at V came to 5 bases and at J to 5 bases, leaving 6 bases not matched to a gene. Germline CDR1 is SGHVS and CDR2 is FQNEAQ. The CDR3 is 15 amino acids. CDR3 residues: CASSPPGLAGNEQYF. In nucleotides, the CDR3 is TGTGCCAGCAGCCCGCCGGGACTAGCGGGAAACGAGCAGTACTTC.

This clone was counted a single time. The rearrangement joins TRBV28 to TRBJ2-7; D might be TRBD2 (5 bases). Germline V CDR1 and CDR2: MDHEN, SYDVKM. The CDR3 loop spans 14 amino acids. With 3 bases removed from V and 4 bases from J, the gap between germline ends came to 13 bases. CDR3 amino acids: CASSLASSKYEQYF. CDR3 bases: TGTGCCAGCAGTTTGGCTAGCTCCAAGTACGAGCAGTACTTC.

The genes are TRBV19 and TRBJ1-2; 10 nucleotides match TRBD1. V gave up 6 bases and J gave up 7 bases; unmatched junction bases: 8. The germline V gene has CDR1 LNHDA and CDR2 SQIVND (reference sequence). The CDR3 covers 14 residues. This CDR3 is CASSLTGQGFGYTF. CDR3 coding DNA: TGTGCCAGTAGCCTCACGGGACAGGGGTTTGGCTACACCTTC.

The V call is TRBV11-2, the J call TRBJ2-3, with 7 bases fitting TRBD1. The CDR3 has 14 residues. Germline CDR1 reads SGHAT; CDR2 reads FQNNGV. V shed 6 bases and J 3 bases; nucleotides not matched to a gene: 6. The CDR3 DNA is TGTGCCAGCAGTTCAGGACAGGCTACAGATACGCAGTATTTT. This gives the protein CASSSGQATDTQYF.

The chain links TRBV25-1 to TRBJ2-1, with 10 nucleotides matching TRBD2. J was trimmed by 6 bases and V by 5 bases; bases with no gene match: 4. The CDR3 has 14 residues. The germline CDR1 and CDR2 sequences are MGHDK and SYGVNS. CDR3: CASSTSGDINEQFF. CDR3 coding DNA: TGTGCCAGCAGTACTAGCGGGGATATCAATGAGCAGTTCTTC.

V is TRBV5-6 and J is TRBJ2-3; D perhaps matches TRBD1 (5 bases). V lost 3 bases to trimming and J lost 2 bases, with 16 bases between them. The V gene's germline CDR1 is SGHDT and CDR2 YYEEEE. The CDR3 runs to 16 residues. CDR3 DNA sequence: TGTGCCAGCAGCTCAGAAGGGGCGGCGTTCACAGATACGCAGTATTTT. This gives the protein CASSSEGAAFTDTQYF.

The chain recombines TRBV27 with TRBJ2-1, with no clear D. Germline loops: CDR1 MNHEY, CDR2 SMNVEV (reference sequence). Trimming removed 5 bases at V and 4 bases at J, with 9 bases between. The CDR3 spans 13 residues. CDR3 protein: CASSGVYYNEQFF. DNA of the CDR3: TGTGCCAGCAGTGGGGTTTATTACAATGAGCAGTTCTTC.

V and J are TRBV5-1 and TRBJ2-3, with TRBD2 identical over 11 bases. From germline, CDR1 is SGHRS and CDR2 YFSETQ. The CDR3 loop spans 19 amino acids. J gave up 6 bases and V 1 base, and 16 bases lay outside the gene matches. The CDR3 DNA reads TGCGCCAGCAGCTTGTCTTTCGCGACTAGCGGGAAACCCCAGGATACGCAGTATTTT. Residues: CASSLSFATSGKPQDTQYF.